Shown below are 24 T cell receptor beta chains from a single sample sequenced in a study of long-term antiretroviral therapy in people with HIV. The authors ran the immunoSEQ assay, v3.0, at survey level. TCRdb's copy holds only in-frame clones and misses some; the assay was immunoSEQ multiplex PCR. This table holds about 17,000 clones, 70% to 90% found once. The sequences come from unsorted PBMCs, collected 0.3 years before starting antiretroviral therapy. The receptor source for this set is a man in his fifties or sixties with HIV.

The chain links TRBV9 to TRBJ2-7; the match to TRBD1 covers 7 bases. Per germline, CDR1 SGDLS and CDR2 YYNGEE. The CDR3 sequence is 14 residues long. V was clipped by 4 bases and J by 5 bases; unmatched bases: 9. In DNA, the CDR3 is TGTGCCAGCAGCCCCCGGGACAGTATGGACGAGCAGTACTTC. Protein product: CASSPRDSMDEQYF. The full variable domain, in which reference TRBV9 and TRBJ2-7 provide the parts outside the CDR3, is DSGVTQTPKHLITATGQRVTLRCSPRSGDLSVYWYQQSLDQGLQFLIQYYNGEERAKGNILERFSAQQFPDLHSELNLSSLELGDSALYFCASSPRDSMDEQYFGPGTRLTVT.

The chain employs TRBV7-9 and TRBJ1-5; D may be TRBD1 (5 bases). Trimming cost V 1 base and J 7 bases, with 17 bases left between them. The CDR3 contains 16 residues. Looked up from germline, CDR1 is SEHNR and CDR2 is FQNEAQ (reference sequence). The CDR3 nucleotides read TGTGCCAGCAGCTTAGGAGATAGGGGTGCGGGCCAGCCCCAGCATTTT. It translates to CASSLGDRGAGQPQHF.

This clone was seen a single time. The chain couples TRBV27 to TRBJ1-1; D perhaps matches TRBD1 (6 bases). This CDR3 contains 16 residues. The germline V gene has CDR1 MNHEY and CDR2 SMNVEV (reference sequence). V lost 5 bases and J 0 bases, leaving 16 bases between the germline ends. CDR3 region: CASSTIPRDMNTEAFF. The CDR3 bases are TGTGCCAGCAGTACGATCCCCAGGGACATGAACACTGAAGCTTTCTTT.

The CDR3 DNA reads as TGTGCCAGCAGTTACCGGCCCCGGTCTCTGACCCAGTACTTC. This sequence encodes CASSYRPRSLTQYF. The chain has TRBV6-6 and TRBJ2-5; D remains ambiguous. Germline assignment: CDR1 MNHNY and CDR2 SVGAGI (reference sequence). The CDR3 is made up of 14 amino acids. Trimming took off 2 bases at V and 7 bases at J, with 14 bases between the two ends.

CDR3 residues: CASSLSRDRVWEQYF. CDR3 nucleotides: TGTGCCAGCAGCTTATCCCGGGACAGGGTCTGGGAGCAGTACTTC. J is TRBJ2-7 and V is TRBV7-2; the match to TRBD1 covers 9 bases. Germline trimming cut 2 bases from V and 7 bases from J; bases unmatched to any gene: 9. Per germline, CDR1 SGHTA and CDR2 FQGNSA. This CDR3 has 15 amino acids. The complete variable domain, with remaining parts taken from reference TRBV7-2 and TRBJ2-7, reads GAGVSQSPSNKVTEKGKDVELRCDPISGHTALYWYRQSLGQGLEFLIYFQGNSAPDKSGLPSDRFSAERTGGSVSTLTIQRTQQEDSAVYLCASSLSRDRVWEQYFGPGTRLTVT.

The chain is built from TRBV2 and TRBJ1-2; 10 nucleotides align to TRBD1. V gave up 4 bases and J gave up 6 bases; unmatched junction bases: 2. The CDR3 consists of 13 residues. Looked up from germline, CDR1 is SNHLY and CDR2 is FYNNEI. The CDR3 here is CASSGQGADGYTF. Written as DNA, the CDR3 is TGTGCCAGCAGTGGACAGGGGGCGGATGGCTACACCTTC.

The V and J genes are TRBV10-1 and TRBJ2-7; D is possibly TRBD1 (6 bases). The CDR3 has 13 residues. From germline, CDR1 is WNHNN and CDR2 SYGVQD (reference sequence). Trimming stripped 0 bases from V and 5 bases from J, with 8 bases between. CDR3 residues: CASSESSGDEQYF. CDR3 in DNA: TGCGCCAGCAGTGAGTCATCAGGGGACGAGCAGTACTTC.

In its sample, this clone was seen a few times. The chain has TRBV19 and TRBJ1-1; D unresolved. In germline, CDR1 is LNHDA, CDR2 SQIVND (reference sequence). This CDR3 region has 14 residues. Trimming removed 4 bases at V and 1 base at J, with 10 bases between. The CDR3 DNA reads as TGTGCCAGTAGTAGTTCCTACGGGAACACTGAAGCTTTCTTT. Translation: CASSSSYGNTEAFF.

This clone was counted a few times. This chain joins TRBV7-9 and TRBJ1-1, with a tentative D call TRBD1 (6 bases). CDR3 length equals 16 residues. Germline V lookup: CDR1 SEHNR, CDR2 FQNEAQ (reference sequence). V lost 1 base and J lost 5, with 17 bases in between. As DNA, the CDR3 is TGTGCCAGCAGCTTAGAAGCAGGGGCCGGCGGGACTGAAGCTTTCTTT. It encodes CASSLEAGAGGTEAFF.

The V call is TRBV9, the J call TRBJ2-3; 7 nucleotides match TRBD2. This CDR3 has 15 amino acids. The germline gives CDR1 SGDLS, CDR2 YYNGEE. V trimming: 3 bases; J trimming: 8 bases; junction bases outside the gene matches: 12. The CDR3 protein is CASSAQAGFGGTQYF. CDR3 nucleotide sequence: TGTGCCAGCAGCGCACAAGCGGGATTCGGGGGTACGCAGTATTTT.

The chain combines TRBV28 with TRBJ1-1; D unresolved. The CDR3 runs 13 residues. Per the germline V gene, CDR1 is MDHEN and CDR2 is SYDVKM. V was clipped by 5 bases and J by 0 bases, with 7 bases between them. CDR3 in amino acids: CASSRYMNTEAFF. The CDR3 nucleotides are TGTGCCAGCAGTCGATACATGAACACTGAAGCTTTCTTT.

This clone was observed once. The chain combines TRBV28 with TRBJ2-2; D not resolved. This CDR3 contains 14 residues. The germline V gene encodes CDR1 MDHEN and CDR2 SYDVKM. The germline V and J ends were trimmed by 4 bases and 6 bases, with 12 bases remaining between them. CDR3 DNA: TGTGCCAGCAGTTCGCTACGTAGGCCCGGGGAGCTGTTTTTT. Its translation is CASSSLRRPGELFF.

This clone appeared a few times. CDR3: CASSSGDYSSKQYF. Here the CDR3 DNA reads TGTGCCAGCAGTTCGGGAGATTATTCGAGTAAGCAGTACTTC. The chain links TRBV5-4 to TRBJ2-7; D is perhaps TRBD2 (6 bases). The V gene lost 5 bases and the J gene lost 8 bases, with 20 bases spanning the gap. The germline CDR1 and CDR2 sequences are SGHNT and YYREEE (reference sequence). CDR3 size: 14 residues. The whole variable domain, filled in from reference TRBV5-4 and TRBJ2-7, reads ETGVTQSPTHLIKTRGQQVTLRCSSQSGHNTVSWYQQALGQGPQFIFQYYREEENGRGNFPPRFSGLQFPNYSSELNVNALELDDSALYLCASSSGDYSSKQYFGPGTRLTVT.

The rearrangement joins TRBV6-6 to TRBJ2-3, with D perhaps matching TRBD1 (5 bases). Germline V gene lookup returns CDR1 MNHNY and CDR2 SVGAGI (reference sequence). CDR3 size: 14 residues. Trimming removed 7 bases at V and 0 bases at J, with 11 bases between. The CDR3 sequence is CASNRQSSTDTQYF. The CDR3 DNA reads TGTGCCAGCAATCGACAGTCTAGCACAGATACGCAGTATTTT.

This chain links TRBV13 with TRBJ2-3; a possible D gene is TRBD2 (5 bases). The CDR3 is 14 residues long. Trimming took 5 bases from V and 0 from J, leaving 9 bases between them. Germline CDR1 is PRHDT and CDR2 is FYEKMQ (reference sequence). CDR3 residues: CASSPGSSTDTQYF. CDR3 nucleotides: TGTGCCAGCAGCCCGGGATCTAGCACAGATACGCAGTATTTT.

The chain combines TRBV19 with TRBJ1-5, with 7 bases aligning to TRBD1. Germline V CDR1 and CDR2: LNHDA, SQIVND (reference sequence). The CDR3 covers 14 residues. V lost 5 bases to trimming and J lost 2 bases; unmatched junction nucleotides: 3. CDR3 DNA: TGTGCCAGTAGTGTCACAGGGGGCAATCAGCCCCAGCATTTT. As protein: CASSVTGGNQPQHF.

The rearrangement uses TRBV7-8 and TRBJ2-1; tentatively, D is TRBD1 or TRBD2 (5 bases each). The length of the CDR3 is 15 residues. Germline V lookup: CDR1 SGHVS, CDR2 FQNEAQ. Trimming left V 7 bases short and J 6 bases short, with 19 bases between. CDR3 nucleotides: TGTGCCAGCACTCCTGGGGCGCAAGGAGGCAATGAGCAGTTCTTC. This sequence encodes CASTPGAQGGNEQFF.

The rearrangement uses TRBV5-8 and TRBJ1-2; 7 bases align to TRBD1. This CDR3 is 13 amino acids long. Germline CDR1 reads SGHTS; CDR2 reads YDEGEE. V trimming: 4 bases; J trimming: 6 bases; junction bases outside the gene matches: 6. CDR3 sequence (DNA): TGTGCCAGCAGCCCCGACAGGGAGGATGGCTACACCTTC. It translates to CASSPDREDGYTF.

This clone occurred once. The CDR3: CASSGHGLARWDTQYF. The CDR3 nucleotides are TGTGCCAGCAGCGGCCACGGACTAGCTAGATGGGATACGCAGTATTTT. This chain uses TRBV5-6 with TRBJ2-3, with 8 bases aligning to TRBD2. V was pared by 4 bases and J by 6 bases, with 13 bases of the junction left unmatched. Per germline, CDR1 SGHDT and CDR2 YYEEEE. The CDR3 extends over 16 amino acids.

This chain links TRBV5-5 with TRBJ2-2, with 10 bases matching TRBD2. Germline CDR1 SGHKS, CDR2 YYEKEE (reference sequence). CDR3 length: 16 amino acids. V trimming: 5 bases; J trimming: 1 base; junction bases outside the gene matches: 5. CDR3 bases: TGTGCCAGCAGTTATGGGACTAGCGTGAACACCGGGGAGCTGTTTTTT. Translating gives CASSYGTSVNTGELFF.

The chain employs TRBV14 and TRBJ2-7; TRBD1 is a possible D gene (6 bases). The CDR3 has 14 residues. Trimming removed 1 base from V and 4 bases from J, with 11 bases in between. Germline CDR1 SGHDN, CDR2 FVKESK. The CDR3 spells CASSQGQGWYEQYF. In DNA, the CDR3 is TGTGCCAGCAGCCAAGGGCAGGGGTGGTACGAGCAGTACTTC.

This chain uses TRBV6-1 with TRBJ2-7; the match to TRBD1 covers 10 bases. The CDR3 covers 14 residues. Per the germline V gene, CDR1 is MNHNS and CDR2 is SASEGT. The V segment lost 7 bases and the J segment 1 base; nucleotides outside the gene matches: 4. The DNA for the CDR3 is TGTGCCAGCACCCGGACAGGGGGGTCCTACGAGCAGTACTTC. Translated, it gives CASTRTGGSYEQYF.

The chain uses TRBV7-9 and TRBJ1-5; TRBD1 aligns across 8 bases. This CDR3 is 15 amino acids long. Germline CDR1 reads SEHNR; CDR2 reads FQNEAQ (reference sequence). Unmatched junction bases numbered 5, after V lost 5 bases and J lost 2 bases. CDR3 bases: TGTGCCAGCAGCACGACAGGGGACGGCAATCAGCCCCAGCATTTT. Translated: CASSTTGDGNQPQHF.

The V gene is TRBV27, the J gene TRBJ2-7; 9 nucleotides line up with TRBD2. The ends lost 4 bases at V and 13 bases at J; junction bases unmatched: 11. Looked up from germline, CDR1 is MNHEY and CDR2 is SMNVEV (reference sequence). The CDR3 sequence is 13 residues long. The CDR3 sequence: CASSSAGSGGPYF. Written as DNA, the CDR3 is TGTGCCAGCAGTTCCGCCGGAAGCGGGGGGCCCTACTTC.